The 16 T cell receptor beta chains below were found in one sample sequenced in a study of blood T cell repertoires in COVID-19 (dated by TCRdb to the early 2020s). The method behind the library was the immunoSEQ multiplex PCR assay. The source is immuneACCESS, and TCRdb retained only in-frame sequences with V and J called. Part of the clones is not carried over; for the studies checked, unresolved V genes explain less than half of this, and the remainder is unexplained. This sample holds 210,000 or so clones; around nine tenths were observed only once. Clones ranked in the top ten supply around 1.4% of the sample. Sequenced: peripheral blood. These receptors all come from a man younger than 30 with active or convalescent COVID-19.

CDR3 protein: CASSAGAGGDYEQYF. Written as DNA, the CDR3 is TGTGCCAGCAGTGCGGGAGCGGGAGGGGACTACGAGCAGTACTTC. The rearrangement joins TRBV28 to TRBJ2-7; 10 positions match TRBD2. Germline CDR1 is MDHEN and CDR2 is SYDVKM. V lost 5 bases, J lost 3 bases, and 7 bases stayed unmatched. The length of the CDR3 is 15 residues.

V is TRBV4-3 and J is TRBJ1-3, with 7 bases aligning to TRBD1. CDR3 length: 16 residues. V dropped 3 bases and J dropped 0; count of bases not matched to a gene: 5. From germline, CDR1 is LGHNA and CDR2 YSLEER. Here the CDR3 reads CASSHRQGASGNTIYF. The CDR3 DNA sequence: TGCGCCAGCAGCCACCGACAGGGAGCCTCTGGAAACACCATATATTTT.

In this sample, this clone turned up a few times. The chain combines TRBV25-1 with TRBJ2-7, with D uncertain. Germline CDR1 is MGHDK and CDR2 is SYGVNS. The germline V and J ends were trimmed by 3 bases and 0 bases, with 12 bases remaining between them. The CDR3 runs 15 residues. CDR3 sequence reads: CASSETGSHSYEQYF. Here the CDR3 DNA reads TGTGCCAGCAGTGAGACCGGGTCCCACTCCTACGAGCAGTACTTC.

This clone has a handful of counts. V usage is TRBV6-5 and J usage is TRBJ2-7, with D possibly TRBD1 on 6 matching bases. Trimming cost V 3 bases and J 2 bases, with 14 bases left between them. Germline V gene lookup returns CDR1 MNHEY and CDR2 SVGAGI. The CDR3 consists of 15 residues. This CDR3 is CASSYRGTPTYEQYF. The CDR3 DNA follows: TGTGCCAGCAGTTATAGAGGGACACCGACCTACGAGCAGTACTTC.

The rearrangement joins TRBV6-5 to TRBJ2-1; TRBD1 aligns across 11 bases. The germline V gene encodes CDR1 MNHEY and CDR2 SVGAGI. CDR3 size: 13 residues. Trimming took 6 bases from V and 7 from J; bases not matched to a gene: 2. CDR3 bases: TGTGCCAGCAGGGGGACAGGGGGTAATGAGCAGTTCTTC. This translates into CASRGTGGNEQFF.

The V call is TRBV7-2, the J call TRBJ2-7, with D possibly being TRBD2 (5 bases). Germline V gene sequence: CDR1 SGHTA, CDR2 FQGNSA. The CDR3 covers 17 residues. The germline V and J ends were trimmed by 1 base and 0 bases, with 16 bases remaining between them. The CDR3 DNA reads TGTGCCAGCAGCTTAGTCGGCGGGCCATCGAACTCCTACGAGCAGTACTTC. Its protein product is CASSLVGGPSNSYEQYF.

This chain connects TRBV28 to TRBJ1-3; no reliable D call. Between the trimmed V and J ends, which lost 5 bases and 7 bases, there was a span of 15 bases. Germline CDR1 MDHEN, CDR2 SYDVKM. The CDR3 is 14 amino acids. Here the CDR3 reads CASSPGVHTNTIYF. DNA of the CDR3: TGTGCCAGCAGTCCGGGAGTACATACGAACACCATATATTTT.

The gene calls are TRBV11-3 and TRBJ2-7; 15 positions agree with TRBD2. Germline V CDR1 and CDR2: SGHNT, YENEEA. Trimming at V came to 5 bases and at J to 2 bases, leaving 10 bases not matched to a gene. CDR3 length equals 18 residues. The DNA of the CDR3 is TGTGCCAGCAGCACCCGCCCCGGGACTAGCGGGGGGACCTACGAGCAGTACTTC. As protein: CASSTRPGTSGGTYEQYF.

The table lists this clone with many counts. Different DNA sequences within this sample yield the same CDR3. The J gene is TRBJ1-4, the V gene TRBV27, with D perhaps matching TRBD1 (5 bases). Germline CDR1 MNHEY, CDR2 SMNVEV (reference sequence). Trimming left V 3 bases short and J 0 bases short, with 8 bases between. The CDR3 has 15 residues. The CDR3 nucleotides read TGTGCCAGCAGTTTCGGGGGGGCAACTAATGAAAAACTGTTTTTT. Translation: CASSFGGATNEKLFF.

This clone was counted a single time. The chain has TRBV6-5 and TRBJ2-3; D unclear. The length of the CDR3 is 14 residues. Germline V gives CDR1 MNHEY, CDR2 SVGAGI. V was shortened by 5 bases and J by 5 bases, with 14 bases between the two germline ends. The CDR3, as DNA: TGTGCCAGCAGTAACCGACGGGTCGGAGATACGCAGTATTTT. Translation gives CASSNRRVGDTQYF.

The chain carries TRBV7-2 and TRBJ1-3; no reliable D call. Germline CDR1 SGHTA, CDR2 FQGNSA. There are 14 residues in the CDR3. Between the trimmed V and J ends, which lost 3 bases and 0 bases, there was a span of 6 bases. The CDR3 DNA reads TGTGCCAGCAGCTTGGACTTCTCTGGAAACACCATATATTTT. The encoded protein is CASSLDFSGNTIYF.

The rearrangement joins TRBV20-1 to TRBJ1-1; D unresolved. This CDR3 comprises 14 residues. The V and J ends lost 3 bases and 0 bases respectively, with 11 bases between them. Germline V gives CDR1 DFQATT, CDR2 SNEGSKA (reference sequence). CDR3 region: CSASRENMNTEAFF. Here the CDR3 DNA reads TGCAGTGCTAGTAGGGAGAACATGAACACTGAAGCTTTCTTT.

The chain combines TRBV19 with TRBJ1-1; the D gene is possibly TRBD1 (5 bases). The CDR3 has 14 residues. Germline loops: CDR1 LNHDA, CDR2 SQIVND (reference sequence). V lost 5 bases to trimming and J lost 0 bases, with 10 bases between them. This chain's CDR3 is CASSVTGLNTEAFF. The CDR3 DNA sequence: TGTGCCAGTAGTGTTACAGGACTGAACACTGAAGCTTTCTTT. The full variable domain, in which reference TRBV19 and TRBJ1-1 provide the parts outside the CDR3, is DGGITQSPKYLFRKEGQNVTLSCEQNLNHDAMYWYRQDPGQGLRLIYYSQIVNDFQKGDIAEGYSVSREKKESFPLTVTSAQKNPTAFYLCASSVTGLNTEAFFGQGTRLTVV.

The chain is built from TRBV18 and TRBJ1-1, with TRBD1 matching 9 bases. The junction had 6 bases not matched to a gene; V was cut back by 4 bases and J by 6 bases. The CDR3 extends over 14 amino acids. Germline V lookup: CDR1 KGHSH, CDR2 LQKENI. The CDR3 DNA reads as TGTGCCAGCTCACGGGACAGGGAGTTATCTGAAGCTTTCTTT. Amino acid sequence: CASSRDRELSEAFF.

The V call is TRBV7-2, the J call TRBJ1-4, with a possible D match to TRBD1 (6 bases). V was pared by 1 base and J by 2 bases, with 11 bases between. Germline CDR1 SGHTA, CDR2 FQGNSA. The CDR3 spans 16 residues. The chain's CDR3 is CASSLDRAGTNEKLFF. The DNA of the CDR3 is TGTGCCAGCAGCTTAGACAGGGCTGGCACTAATGAAAAACTGTTTTTT.

This chain's CDR3 is CASSLEASGSPHEQFF. As DNA, the CDR3 is TGTGCCAGCAGCTTAGAGGCTAGCGGGAGCCCCCATGAGCAGTTCTTC. The chain uses TRBV7-2 and TRBJ2-1, with TRBD2 matching over 10 bases. The V segment lost 1 base and the J segment 8 bases; nucleotides outside the gene matches: 8. Germline V gene lookup returns CDR1 SGHTA and CDR2 FQGNSA. The CDR3 contains 16 residues.